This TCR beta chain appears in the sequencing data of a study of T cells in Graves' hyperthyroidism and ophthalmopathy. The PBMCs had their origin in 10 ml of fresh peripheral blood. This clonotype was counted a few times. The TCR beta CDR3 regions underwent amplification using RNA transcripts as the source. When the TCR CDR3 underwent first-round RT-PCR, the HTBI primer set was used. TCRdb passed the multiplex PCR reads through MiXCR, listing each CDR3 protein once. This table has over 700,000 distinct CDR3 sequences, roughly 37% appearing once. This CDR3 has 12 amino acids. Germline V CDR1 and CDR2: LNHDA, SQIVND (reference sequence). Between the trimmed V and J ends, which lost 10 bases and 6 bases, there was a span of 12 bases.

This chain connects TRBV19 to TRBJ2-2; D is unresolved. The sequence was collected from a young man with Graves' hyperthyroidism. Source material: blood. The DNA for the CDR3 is TGTGCCACCCACCTAAATCCCGGGGAGCTGTTTTTT. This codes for CATHLNPGELFF. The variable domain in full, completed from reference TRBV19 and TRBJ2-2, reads DGGITQSPKYLFRKEGQNVTLSCEQNLNHDAMYWYRQDPGQGLRLIYYSQIVNDFQKGDIAEGYSVSREKKESFPLTVTSAQKNPTAFYLCATHLNPGELFFGEGSRLTVL.